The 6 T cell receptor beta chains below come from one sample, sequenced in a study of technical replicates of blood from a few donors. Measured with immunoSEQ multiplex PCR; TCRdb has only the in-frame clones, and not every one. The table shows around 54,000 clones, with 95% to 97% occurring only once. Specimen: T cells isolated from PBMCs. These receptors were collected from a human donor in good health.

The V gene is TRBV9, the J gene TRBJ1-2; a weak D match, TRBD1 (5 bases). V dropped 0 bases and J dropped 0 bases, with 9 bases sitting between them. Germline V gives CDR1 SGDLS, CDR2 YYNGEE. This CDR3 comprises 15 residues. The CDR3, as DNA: TGTGCCAGCAGCGTAGCTAGGGGTCCTAACTATGGCTACACCTTC. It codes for CASSVARGPNYGYTF. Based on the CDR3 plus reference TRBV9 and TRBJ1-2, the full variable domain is DSGVTQTPKHLITATGQRVTLRCSPRSGDLSVYWYQQSLDQGLQFLIQYYNGEERAKGNILERFSAQQFPDLHSELNLSSLELGDSALYFCASSVARGPNYGYTFGSGTRLTVV.

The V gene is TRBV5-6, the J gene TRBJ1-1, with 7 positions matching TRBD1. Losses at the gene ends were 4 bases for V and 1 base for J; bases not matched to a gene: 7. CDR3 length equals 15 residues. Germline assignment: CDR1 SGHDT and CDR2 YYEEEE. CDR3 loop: CASSLTGTRNTEAFF. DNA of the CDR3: TGTGCCAGCAGCCTGACAGGGACAAGGAACACTGAAGCTTTCTTT.

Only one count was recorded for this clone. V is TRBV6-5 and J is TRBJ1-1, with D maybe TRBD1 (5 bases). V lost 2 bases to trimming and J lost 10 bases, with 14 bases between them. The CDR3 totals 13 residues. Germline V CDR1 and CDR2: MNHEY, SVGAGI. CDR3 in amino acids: CASSYAGRGSAFF. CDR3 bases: TGTGCCAGCAGTTACGCGGGGCGCGGGTCAGCTTTCTTT.

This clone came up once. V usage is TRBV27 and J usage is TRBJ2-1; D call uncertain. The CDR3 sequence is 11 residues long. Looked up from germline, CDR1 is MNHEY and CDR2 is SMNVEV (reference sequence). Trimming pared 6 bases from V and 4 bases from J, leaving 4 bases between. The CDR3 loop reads CASRQYNEQFF. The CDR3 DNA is TGTGCCAGCAGACAATACAATGAGCAGTTCTTC.

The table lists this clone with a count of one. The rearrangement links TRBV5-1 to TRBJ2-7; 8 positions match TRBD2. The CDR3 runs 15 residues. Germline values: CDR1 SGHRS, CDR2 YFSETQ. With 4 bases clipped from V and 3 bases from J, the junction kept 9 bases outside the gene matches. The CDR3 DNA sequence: TGCGCCAGCAGCCGAGAAGCGGGAGTCGACTACGAGCAGTACTTC. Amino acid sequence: CASSREAGVDYEQYF.

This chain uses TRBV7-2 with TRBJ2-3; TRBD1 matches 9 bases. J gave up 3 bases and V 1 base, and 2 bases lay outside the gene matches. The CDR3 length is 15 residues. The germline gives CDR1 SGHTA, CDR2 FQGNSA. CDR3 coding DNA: TGTGCCAGCAGCTTAGGGACAGGGGCGACAGATACGCAGTATTTT. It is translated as CASSLGTGATDTQYF.